What follows are 2 T cell receptor beta chains derived from one specimen sequenced in a study of neurological immune-mediated disorders. TCRdb recomputed calls from the 5' RACE reads with MiXCR, one row per CDR3 protein. There are 70,000 to 95,000 distinct CDR3 sequences in the sample; 14% occur only once, and under 7% lies in the top ten. Sequenced input: PBMCs. These receptors came from a woman in her forties or fifties in good health.

There are many counts of this clonotype. The V and J genes are TRBV5-1 and TRBJ2-7; the match to TRBD2 covers 9 bases. From germline, CDR1 is SGHRS and CDR2 YFSETQ. This CDR3 contains 14 residues. V lost 4 bases and J lost 3; bases outside the gene matches: 5. The CDR3 sequence is CASSSPSGIYEQYF. The CDR3 nucleotides read TGCGCCAGCAGCAGCCCTAGCGGGATCTACGAGCAGTACTTC.

This chain uses TRBV7-2 with TRBJ2-5; 7 bases map to TRBD2. The CDR3 spans 15 residues. The germline V gene encodes CDR1 SGHTA and CDR2 FQGNSA. V lost 4 bases, J lost 5 bases, and 10 bases stayed unmatched. Written as DNA, the CDR3 is TGTGCCAGCAGCTCACAGACTAGCCACGGGGAGACCCAGTACTTC. Encoded protein: CASSSQTSHGETQYF.